This T cell receptor (beta chain) originates from a study of graft-versus-host responses after intestinal transplantation. Study-level background: The whole recipient group had anti-thymocyte globulin induction followed by tacrolimus and steroids for around 3 years.

The CDR3 is 16 amino acids. Germline CDR1 reads SGHKS; CDR2 reads YYEKEE (reference sequence). J was trimmed by 5 bases and V by 4 bases; bases with no gene match: 12. A note on this clone: Its specificity is not known.

Regarding the study as a whole: When patients had graft-donor T cell macrochimerism, their allografts held high graft-versus-host to host-versus-graft clonal ratios. Declining HvG levels early post-transplant were linked to peak circulating GvH clone levels. Analysis identified GvH clones in recipient marrow, with some appearing first in ileum or blood.

Assay: immunoSEQ multiplex PCR; the TCRdb copy retains only in-frame clones and omits some. The sample records fewer than 100,000 clones, roughly 82% being singletons. Sample: PBMCs, taken 255 days after intestinal transplant. The J gene is TRBJ2-5, the V gene TRBV5-5; TRBD1 agrees at 9 bases. The sequence came from a human patient who received an intestinal transplant, so some T cells may come from the graft donor. CDR3 sequence reads: CASSLIPDRGGETQYF. In DNA, the CDR3 is TGTGCCAGCAGCCTCATCCCGGACAGGGGAGGCGAGACCCAGTACTTC. Supplemented by reference TRBV5-5 and TRBJ2-5, the full variable domain reads DAGVTQSPTHLIKTRGQQVTLRCSPISGHKSVSWYQQVLGQGPQFIFQYYEKEERGRGNFPDRFSARQFPNYSSELNVNALLLGDSALYLCASSLIPDRGGETQYFGPGTRLLVL.